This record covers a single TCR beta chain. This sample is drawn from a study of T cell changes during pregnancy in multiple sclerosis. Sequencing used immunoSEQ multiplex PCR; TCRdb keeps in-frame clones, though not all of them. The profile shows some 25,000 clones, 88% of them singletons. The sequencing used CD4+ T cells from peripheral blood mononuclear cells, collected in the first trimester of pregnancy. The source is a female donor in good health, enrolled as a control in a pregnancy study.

CDR3 amino acids: CASSAGELFF. CDR3 coding DNA: TGTGCCAGCTCCGCCGGGGAGCTGTTTTTT. This chain links TRBV18 with TRBJ2-2; D gene unclear. Trimming removed 6 bases from V and 6 bases from J, with 2 bases in between. Per the germline V gene, CDR1 is KGHSH and CDR2 is LQKENI. The CDR3 has 10 amino acids. Using reference TRBV18 and TRBJ2-2 for the parts outside the CDR3, the full variable domain is NAGVMQNPRHLVRRRGQEARLRCSPMKGHSHVYWYRQLPEEGLKFMVYLQKENIIDESGMPKERFSAEFPKEGPSILRIQQVVRGDSAAYFCASSAGELFFGEGSRLTVL.